This record looks at one T cell receptor beta chain sequence and its context. Each PCR replicate from the sorted subsets contained 200 to 250 ng DNA, which is roughly 33,000 T cell genomes. Some clones are missing from TCRdb's copy, which holds only in-frame ones; the method was immunoSEQ multiplex PCR. The sample lists 950,000 to 1,100,000 clones; 78% were seen once. The germline V gene encodes CDR1 DFQATT and CDR2 SNEGSKA (reference sequence). V dropped 6 bases and J dropped 10 bases, with 13 bases sitting between them. The CDR3 has 11 amino acids. These data belong to a study of shared clonotypes between healthy human individuals.

The genes are TRBV20-1 and TRBJ2-1; tentatively, D is TRBD1 (5 bases). Specimen: memory CD4+ T cells from PBMCs. Subset meaning: CD45RA-negative fraction. The receptor was isolated from a young man in good health. Some clones in this sample may be carry-over from other donors' samples. For the CDR3, the DNA is TGCAGTGCCAGCGACAGCATCGAGCAGTTCTTC. It is translated as CSASDSIEQFF.